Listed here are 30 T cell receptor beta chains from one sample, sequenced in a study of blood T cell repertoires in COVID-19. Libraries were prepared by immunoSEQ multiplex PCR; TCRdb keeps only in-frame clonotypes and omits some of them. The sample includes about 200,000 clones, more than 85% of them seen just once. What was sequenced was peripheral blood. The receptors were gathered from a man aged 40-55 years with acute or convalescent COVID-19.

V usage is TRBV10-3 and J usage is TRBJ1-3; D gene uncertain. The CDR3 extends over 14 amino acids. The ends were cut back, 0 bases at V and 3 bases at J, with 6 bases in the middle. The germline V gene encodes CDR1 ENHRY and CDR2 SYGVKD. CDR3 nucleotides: TGTGCCATCAGTGAGTCGGGGAGTGGAAACACCATATATTTT. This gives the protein CAISESGSGNTIYF.

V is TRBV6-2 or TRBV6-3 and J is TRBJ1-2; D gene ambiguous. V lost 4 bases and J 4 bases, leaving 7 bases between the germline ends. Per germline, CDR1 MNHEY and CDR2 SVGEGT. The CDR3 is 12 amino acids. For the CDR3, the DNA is TGTGCCAGCAGTTTGCAGTCCTATGGCTACACCTTC. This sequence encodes CASSLQSYGYTF.

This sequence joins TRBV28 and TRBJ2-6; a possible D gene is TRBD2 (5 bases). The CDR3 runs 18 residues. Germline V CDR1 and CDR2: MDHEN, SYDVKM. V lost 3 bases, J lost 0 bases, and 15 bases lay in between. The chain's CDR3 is CASSFGVFLISGANVLTF. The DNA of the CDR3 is TGTGCCAGCAGTTTCGGGGTCTTCCTCATCTCTGGGGCCAACGTCCTGACTTTC.

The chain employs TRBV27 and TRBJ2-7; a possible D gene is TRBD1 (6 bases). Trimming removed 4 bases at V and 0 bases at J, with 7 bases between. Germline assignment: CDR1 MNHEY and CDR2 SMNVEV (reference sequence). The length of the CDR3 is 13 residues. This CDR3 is CASSWTVSYEQYF. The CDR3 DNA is TGTGCCAGCAGTTGGACAGTCTCCTACGAGCAGTACTTC.

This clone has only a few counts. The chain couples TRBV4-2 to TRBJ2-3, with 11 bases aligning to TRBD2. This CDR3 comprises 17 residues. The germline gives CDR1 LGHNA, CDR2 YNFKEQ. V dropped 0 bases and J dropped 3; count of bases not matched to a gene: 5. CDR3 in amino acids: CASSQDTSGSFTDTQYF. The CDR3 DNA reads TGTGCCAGCAGCCAAGATACTAGCGGGAGCTTTACAGATACGCAGTATTTT.

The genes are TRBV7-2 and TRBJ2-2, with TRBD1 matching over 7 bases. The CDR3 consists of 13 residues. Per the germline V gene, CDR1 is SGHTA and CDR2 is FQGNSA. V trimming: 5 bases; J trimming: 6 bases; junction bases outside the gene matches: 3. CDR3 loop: CASSDTGAGELFF. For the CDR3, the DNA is TGTGCCAGCAGCGATACAGGGGCCGGGGAGCTGTTTTTT.

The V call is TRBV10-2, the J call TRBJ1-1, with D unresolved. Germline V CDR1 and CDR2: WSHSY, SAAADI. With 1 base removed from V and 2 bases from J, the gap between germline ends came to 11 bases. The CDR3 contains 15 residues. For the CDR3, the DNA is TGCGCCAGCAGTGAGTATGGAGGCCCCAACACTGAAGCTTTCTTT. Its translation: CASSEYGGPNTEAFF.

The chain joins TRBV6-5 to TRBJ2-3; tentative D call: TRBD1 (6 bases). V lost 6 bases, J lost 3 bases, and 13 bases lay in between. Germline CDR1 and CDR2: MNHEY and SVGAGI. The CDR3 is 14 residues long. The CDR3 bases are TGTGCCAGCAGATCACCCAGGGGTACAGATACGCAGTATTTT. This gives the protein CASRSPRGTDTQYF.

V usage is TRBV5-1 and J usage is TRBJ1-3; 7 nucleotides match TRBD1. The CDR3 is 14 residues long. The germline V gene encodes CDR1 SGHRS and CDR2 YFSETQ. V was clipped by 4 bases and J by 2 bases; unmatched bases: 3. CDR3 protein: CASSTTGAGNTIYF. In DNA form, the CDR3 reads TGCGCCAGCAGCACCACAGGGGCTGGAAACACCATATATTTT.

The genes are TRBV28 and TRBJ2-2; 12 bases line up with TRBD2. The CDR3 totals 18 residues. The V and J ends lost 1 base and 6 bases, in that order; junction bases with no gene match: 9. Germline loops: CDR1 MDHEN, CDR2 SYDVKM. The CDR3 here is CASSLYTSGGPGPGELFF. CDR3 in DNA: TGTGCCAGCAGTTTATACACTAGCGGGGGGCCAGGGCCCGGGGAGCTGTTTTTT.

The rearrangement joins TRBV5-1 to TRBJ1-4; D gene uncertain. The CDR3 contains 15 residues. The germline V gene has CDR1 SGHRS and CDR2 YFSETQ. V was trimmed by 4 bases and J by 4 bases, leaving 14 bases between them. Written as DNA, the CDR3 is TGCGCCAGCAGCCGGGGTTCCGGGGTTAATGAAAAACTGTTTTTT. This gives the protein CASSRGSGVNEKLFF.

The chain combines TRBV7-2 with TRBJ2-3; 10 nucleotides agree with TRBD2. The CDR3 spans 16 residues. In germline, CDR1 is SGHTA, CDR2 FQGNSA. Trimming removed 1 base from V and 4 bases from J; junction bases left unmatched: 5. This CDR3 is CASSLVSGRASDTQYF. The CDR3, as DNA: TGTGCCAGCAGCTTAGTAAGCGGGAGGGCCTCAGATACGCAGTATTTT.

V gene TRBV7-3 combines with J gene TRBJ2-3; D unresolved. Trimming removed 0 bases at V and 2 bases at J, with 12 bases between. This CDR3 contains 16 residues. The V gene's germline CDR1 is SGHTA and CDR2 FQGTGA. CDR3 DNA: TGTGCCAGCAGCTTAACACAGAATAGAAACACAGATACGCAGTATTTT. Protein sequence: CASSLTQNRNTDTQYF.

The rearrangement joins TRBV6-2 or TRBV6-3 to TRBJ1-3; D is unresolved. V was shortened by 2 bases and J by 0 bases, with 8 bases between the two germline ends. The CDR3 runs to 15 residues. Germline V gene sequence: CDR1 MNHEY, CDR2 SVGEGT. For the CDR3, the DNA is TGTGCCAGCAGTTACCAACCGAGCTCTGGAAACACCATATATTTT. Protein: CASSYQPSSGNTIYF.

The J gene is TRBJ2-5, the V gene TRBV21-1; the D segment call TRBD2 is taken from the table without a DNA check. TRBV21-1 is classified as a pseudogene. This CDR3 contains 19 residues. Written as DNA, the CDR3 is TGTGCCAGCACCCTACCAGGACTAGCGGGAGCCGGCGGAAGCGAGACCCAGTACTTC. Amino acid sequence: CASTLPGLAGAGGSETQYF.

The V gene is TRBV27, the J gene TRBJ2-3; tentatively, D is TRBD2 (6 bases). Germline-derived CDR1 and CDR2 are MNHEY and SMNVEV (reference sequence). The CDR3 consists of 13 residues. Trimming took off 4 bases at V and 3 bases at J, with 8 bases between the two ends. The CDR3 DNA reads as TGTGCCAGCAGTTCGGGAGCTACAGATACGCAGTATTTT. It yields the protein CASSSGATDTQYF.

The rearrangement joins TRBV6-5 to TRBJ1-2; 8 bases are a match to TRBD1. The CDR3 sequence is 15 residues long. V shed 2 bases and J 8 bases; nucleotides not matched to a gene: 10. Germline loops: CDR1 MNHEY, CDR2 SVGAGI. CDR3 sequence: CASSYLLDRGGGYTF. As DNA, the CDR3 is TGTGCCAGCAGTTACCTGCTCGACAGGGGTGGAGGCTACACCTTC.

CDR3 sequence (DNA): TGTGCCAGCACCGGACAGGGCCTTGGGGAGCAGTACTTC. The encoded protein is CASTGQGLGEQYF. The V and J genes are TRBV3-1 (or the pseudogene TRBV3-2) and TRBJ2-7; 8 bases agree with TRBD1. Germline CDR1 and CDR2: LGHDT and YNNKEL (reference sequence). The CDR3 length is 13 residues. V shed 7 bases and J 7 bases; nucleotides not matched to a gene: 9.

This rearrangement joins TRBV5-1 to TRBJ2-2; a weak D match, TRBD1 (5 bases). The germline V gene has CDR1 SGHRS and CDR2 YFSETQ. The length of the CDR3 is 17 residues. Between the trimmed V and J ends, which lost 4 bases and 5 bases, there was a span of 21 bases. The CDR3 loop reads CASSIRPTGETTGELFF. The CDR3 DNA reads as TGCGCCAGCAGCATCCGTCCTACAGGCGAAACAACCGGGGAGCTGTTTTTT.

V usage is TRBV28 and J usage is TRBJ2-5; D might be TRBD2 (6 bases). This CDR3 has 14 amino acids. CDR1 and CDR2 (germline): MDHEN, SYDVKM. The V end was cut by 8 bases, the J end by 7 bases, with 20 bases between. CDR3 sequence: CASSRGALRGTQYF. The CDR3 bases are TGTGCCAGCTCGAGAGGAGCATTGCGGGGGACCCAGTACTTC.

As DNA, the CDR3 is TGTGCCAGCAGTTACGCGGGGAAAGATAATTCACCCCTCCACTTT. Protein: CASSYAGKDNSPLHF. The V gene is TRBV6-2 or TRBV6-3, the J gene TRBJ1-6; D not resolved. The V gene lost 2 bases and the J gene lost 5 bases, with 10 bases spanning the gap. CDR1 and CDR2 (germline): MNHEY, SVGEGT. CDR3 length: 15 residues.

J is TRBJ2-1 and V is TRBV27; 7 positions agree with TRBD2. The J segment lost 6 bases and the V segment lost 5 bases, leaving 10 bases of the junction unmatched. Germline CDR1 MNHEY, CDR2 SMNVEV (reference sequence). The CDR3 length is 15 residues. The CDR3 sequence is CASSKRDRDGNEQFF. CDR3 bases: TGTGCCAGCAGTAAGCGGGATCGGGACGGCAATGAGCAGTTCTTC.

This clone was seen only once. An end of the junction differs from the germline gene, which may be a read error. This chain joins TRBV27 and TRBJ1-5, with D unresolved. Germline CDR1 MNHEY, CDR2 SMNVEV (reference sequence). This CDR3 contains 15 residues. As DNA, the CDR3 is TGTACCAGCAGTTTAAGCGACGGAAGCAATCAGCCCCAGCATTTT. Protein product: CTSSLSDGSNQPQHF.

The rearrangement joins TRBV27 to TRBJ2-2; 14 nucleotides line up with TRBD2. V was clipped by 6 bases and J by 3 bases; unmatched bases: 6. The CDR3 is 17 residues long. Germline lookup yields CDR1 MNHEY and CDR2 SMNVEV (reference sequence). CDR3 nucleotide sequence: TGTGCCAGCAGCGAGAGGGGACTAGCGGGAGACACCGGGGAGCTGTTTTTT. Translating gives CASSERGLAGDTGELFF.

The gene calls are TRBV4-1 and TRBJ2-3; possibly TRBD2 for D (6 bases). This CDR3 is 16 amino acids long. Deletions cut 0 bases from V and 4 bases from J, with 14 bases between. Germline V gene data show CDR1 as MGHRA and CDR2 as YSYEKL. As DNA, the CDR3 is TGCGCCAGCAGCCAAGATTGGGCCCTAGCGCCAGATACGCAGTATTTT. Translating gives CASSQDWALAPDTQYF.

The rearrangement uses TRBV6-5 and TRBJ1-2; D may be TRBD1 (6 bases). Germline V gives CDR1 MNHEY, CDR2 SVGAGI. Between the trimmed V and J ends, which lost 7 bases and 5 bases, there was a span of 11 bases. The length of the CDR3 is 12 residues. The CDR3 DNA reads TGTGCCAGCACAGGGCAGGGGTATGGCTACACCTTC. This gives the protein CASTGQGYGYTF.

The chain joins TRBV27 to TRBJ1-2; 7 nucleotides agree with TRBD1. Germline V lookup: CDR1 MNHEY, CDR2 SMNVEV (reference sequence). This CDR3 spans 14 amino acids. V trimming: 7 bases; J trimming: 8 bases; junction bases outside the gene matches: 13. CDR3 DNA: TGTGCCAGCAAGGTGACAGGGAGATGGGCCGGCTACACCTTC. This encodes CASKVTGRWAGYTF.

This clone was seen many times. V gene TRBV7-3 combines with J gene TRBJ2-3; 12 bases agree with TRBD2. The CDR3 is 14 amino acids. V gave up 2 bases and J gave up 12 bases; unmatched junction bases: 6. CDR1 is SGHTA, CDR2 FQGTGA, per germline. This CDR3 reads CASSLSPTSGSQYF. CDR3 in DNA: TGTGCCAGCAGCTTATCCCCGACTAGCGGGAGCCAGTATTTT. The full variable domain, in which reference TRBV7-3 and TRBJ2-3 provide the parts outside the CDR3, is GAGVSQTPSNKVTEKGKYVELRCDPISGHTALYWYRQSLGQGPEFLIYFQGTGAADDSGLPNDRFFAVRPEGSVSTLKIQRTERGDSAVYLCASSLSPTSGSQYFGPGTRLTVL.

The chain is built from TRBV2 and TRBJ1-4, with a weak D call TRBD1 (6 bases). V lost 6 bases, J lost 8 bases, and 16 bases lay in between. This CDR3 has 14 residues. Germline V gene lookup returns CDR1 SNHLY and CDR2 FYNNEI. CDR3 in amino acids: CASRSGQSNEKLFF. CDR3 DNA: TGTGCCAGCAGAAGTGGACAGAGCAACGAAAAACTGTTTTTT.

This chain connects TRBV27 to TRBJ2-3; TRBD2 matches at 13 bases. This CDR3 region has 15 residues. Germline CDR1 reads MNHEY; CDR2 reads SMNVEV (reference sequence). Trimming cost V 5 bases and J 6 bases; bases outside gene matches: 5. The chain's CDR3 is CASSRPTSGGDTQYF. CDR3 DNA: TGTGCCAGCAGTCGCCCGACTAGCGGGGGGGATACGCAGTATTTT.